The present entry profiles one T cell receptor (beta chain) with its context. What it binds is not known. The data were obtained in a study of T-cell memory formation after mild COVID-19. Study summary: TCR clusters were largely donor specific.

TCRdb reanalysed the 5' RACE reads using MiXCR and keeps one entry per CDR3 protein. The table includes approximately 560,000 distinct CDR3 sequences, around a sixth detected once. Study-wide points: Chiefly within CM and EM were the contracting CD4+ clones; CD8+ ones were within EMRA. Whereas later expanders leaned CD4+, clones contracting day 15 to 85 showed a balanced CD4/CD8 makeup.

The specimen sequenced was PBMCs or a T cell subset sorted from them (not recorded which). The TCR sequence derives from an adult woman who had mild COVID-19 (a few samples of this study predate the infection). Cell type and time point are not known.

The DNA of the CDR3 is TGCAGTGCTAGGTATCTGGACCCCCCGGGTGAAAAACTGTTTTTT. This gives the protein CSARYLDPPGEKLFF. The genes are TRBV20-1 and TRBJ1-4, with D hard to call. Germline lookup yields CDR1 DFQATT and CDR2 SNEGSKA (reference sequence). The CDR3 runs 15 residues. V was trimmed by 3 bases and J by 7 bases, leaving 18 bases between them.